This T cell receptor beta chain is drawn from a study of cytomegalovirus exposure and HLA in healthy donors. The study ran its PCR with 60 Vbeta and 13 Jbeta primers. Profiled with immunoSEQ multiplex PCR; TCRdb holds only in-frame clones, not every one. The profile shows about 180,000 clones, 80% to 90% of them singletons. The receptor was derived from a male donor in good health and CMV-seronegative. Sequencing was done on a sample of PBMCs.

CDR3 nucleotide sequence: TGTGCCAGCAGCCCGGGACTAGCGGGGGCCCTGAACACCGGGGAGCTGTTTTTT. Translated: CASSPGLAGALNTGELFF. J is TRBJ2-2 and V is TRBV14; TRBD2 agrees at 14 bases. V lost 4 bases, J lost 1 base, and 5 bases stayed unmatched. Germline V gene lookup returns CDR1 SGHDN and CDR2 FVKESK. The CDR3 length is 18 residues.